Below, one T cell receptor (beta chain) is given with its context. The CDR3 contains 14 residues. Germline V gene sequence: CDR1 SGHNT, CDR2 YYREEE (reference sequence). Trimming stripped 2 bases from V and 3 bases from J, with 10 bases between. cDNA libraries for TCR alpha and TCR beta, carrying sample barcodes and UMIs, came from 5'RACE with constant-segment primers. TCRdb recomputed calls from the 5' RACE reads with MiXCR, one row per CDR3 protein. The sample has a few hundred thousand distinct CDR3 sequences, roughly an eighth seen once; the top ten hold around 23%. These data are taken from a study of T-cell memory formation after mild COVID-19.

The receptor's source is a man between 18 and 29 years old who had mild COVID-19 (a few samples of this study predate the infection). Cell type and time point are not known. The source material was PBMCs or a T cell subset sorted from them (not recorded which). This chain connects TRBV5-4 to TRBJ2-3, with D unclear. The CDR3 DNA is TGTGCCAGCAGCTTAGTGCCGCGTACAGATACGCAGTATTTT. The encoded protein is CASSLVPRTDTQYF.